A selection of T cell receptor beta chains follows, all from one sample in a study of T cell changes during pregnancy in multiple sclerosis. Generated by immunoSEQ multiplex PCR, the TCRdb table keeps only in-frame clones and is missing some. Of approximately 63,000 clones in the sample, 91% were seen once. Sequences were derived from peripheral blood, sampled after pregnancy. The source is a female donor in good health, enrolled as a control in a pregnancy study. CDR3s include the opening cysteine and the closing phenylalanine or tryptophan. Each record gives: CDR3 protein, CDR3 DNA, D gene, clone size, V gene, J gene. A D gene is named only where the DNA matches it firmly. Size tells how often a clone was seen (once, few, many) or the class of an expanded clone, and some rows leave it out.

cdr3_aa: CASSLEQNTEAFF; cdr3_nt: TGTGCCAGCAGCTTAGAACAGAACACTGAAGCTTTCTTT; d_call: -; clone_size: few; v_call: TRBV7-2; j_call: TRBJ1-1
cdr3_aa: CASSSTRGSGVTDTQYF; cdr3_nt: TGCGCCAGCAGCTCCACTAGAGGTAGCGGGGTCACAGATACGCAGTATTTT; d_call: TRBD2; clone_size: -; v_call: TRBV5-1; j_call: TRBJ2-3
cdr3_aa: CAWSVRSGAREQYF; cdr3_nt: TGTGCCTGGAGTGTACGTTCAGGGGCTCGGGAGCAGTACTTC; d_call: -; clone_size: -; v_call: TRBV30; j_call: TRBJ2-7
cdr3_aa: CASSPLLGGGIETQYF; cdr3_nt: TGTGCCAGCAGCCCACTCCTTGGCGGGGGGATAGAGACCCAGTACTTC; d_call: TRBD2; clone_size: -; v_call: TRBV11-1; j_call: TRBJ2-5
cdr3_aa: CASSWVGRVNEKLFF; cdr3_nt: TGTGCCAGCAGCTGGGTGGGTCGGGTTAATGAAAAACTGTTTTTT; d_call: -; clone_size: -; v_call: TRBV5-5; j_call: TRBJ1-4
cdr3_aa: CASSSFRDRGHGYTF; cdr3_nt: TGTGCCAGCAGCTCCTTCCGGGACAGGGGGCACGGCTACACCTTC; d_call: TRBD1; clone_size: -; v_call: TRBV7-8; j_call: TRBJ1-2
cdr3_aa: CASSSSGNNQPQHF; cdr3_nt: TGTGCCAGCAGCTCATCAGGTAACAATCAGCCCCAGCATTTT; d_call: -; clone_size: -; v_call: TRBV7-2; j_call: TRBJ1-5
cdr3_aa: CASSLGGAGGRDEQFF; cdr3_nt: TGCGCCAGCAGCTTGGGAGGGGCAGGGGGCAGGGATGAGCAGTTCTTC; d_call: TRBD1; clone_size: -; v_call: TRBV5-1; j_call: TRBJ2-1
cdr3_aa: CAGRGRGVDTQYF; cdr3_nt: TGTGCCGGGAGGGGGCGGGGGGTAGATACGCAGTATTTT; d_call: -; clone_size: -; v_call: TRBV30; j_call: TRBJ2-3
cdr3_aa: CASSQTGEAFF; cdr3_nt: TGTGCCAGCAGTCAAACAGGGGAAGCTTTCTTT; d_call: -; clone_size: -; v_call: TRBV6-5; j_call: TRBJ1-1
cdr3_aa: CASSWDREDYGYTF; cdr3_nt: TGTGCCAGCAGCTGGGACAGGGAAGACTATGGCTACACCTTC; d_call: TRBD1; clone_size: once; v_call: TRBV7-3; j_call: TRBJ1-2
cdr3_aa: CASSLYRSNQPQHF; cdr3_nt: TGTGCCAGCAGTTTATATAGAAGCAATCAGCCCCAGCATTTT; d_call: -; clone_size: -; v_call: TRBV28; j_call: TRBJ1-5
cdr3_aa: CASSIASGGTEAFF; cdr3_nt: TGTGCCAGTAGTATTGCTTCGGGGGGCACTGAAGCTTTCTTT; d_call: -; clone_size: -; v_call: TRBV19; j_call: TRBJ1-1
cdr3_aa: CASSIGTGNTEAFF; cdr3_nt: TGTGCCAGCTCCATCGGGACAGGGAACACTGAAGCTTTCTTT; d_call: TRBD1; clone_size: -; v_call: TRBV18; j_call: TRBJ1-1
cdr3_aa: CASSLAISGSYGYTF; cdr3_nt: TGTGCCAGCAGCTTAGCGATTTCAGGAAGCTATGGCTACACCTTC; d_call: -; clone_size: -; v_call: TRBV7-2; j_call: TRBJ1-2
cdr3_aa: CASSPNQGTTEQYF; cdr3_nt: TGTGCCAGCAGTCCAAACCAGGGGACTACCGAGCAGTACTTC; d_call: -; clone_size: -; v_call: TRBV27; j_call: TRBJ2-7
cdr3_aa: CASSRLAGGKETQYF; cdr3_nt: TGTGCCAGCAGTAGGCTAGCGGGGGGAAAAGAGACCCAGTACTTC; d_call: TRBD2; clone_size: -; v_call: TRBV5-4; j_call: TRBJ2-5
cdr3_aa: CASTTGNQPQHF; cdr3_nt: TGTGCCAGCACCACAGGGAATCAGCCCCAGCATTTT; d_call: -; clone_size: -; v_call: TRBV28; j_call: TRBJ1-5
cdr3_aa: CASSSGQETDTQYF; cdr3_nt: TGCGCCAGCAGCTCTGGACAGGAGACAGATACGCAGTATTTT; d_call: TRBD1; clone_size: -; v_call: TRBV5-1; j_call: TRBJ2-3
cdr3_aa: CASRERGVLSTDTQYF; cdr3_nt: TGTGCCAGCAGAGAGCGGGGGGTACTCTCCACAGATACGCAGTATTTT; d_call: TRBD2; clone_size: -; v_call: TRBV2; j_call: TRBJ2-3
cdr3_aa: CASSLAPWGGDTEAFF; cdr3_nt: TGTGCCAGCAGCTTAGCGCCATGGGGAGGGGACACTGAAGCTTTCTTT; d_call: -; clone_size: -; v_call: TRBV7-2; j_call: TRBJ1-1
cdr3_aa: CASSQDLRDVGNQPQHF; cdr3_nt: TGTGCCAGCAGCCAAGATCTGCGGGACGTGGGCAATCAGCCCCAGCATTTT; d_call: -; clone_size: -; v_call: TRBV4-2; j_call: TRBJ1-5
cdr3_aa: CASSQGFQGIYGYTF; cdr3_nt: TGCGCCAGCAGCCAAGGATTTCAGGGTATCTATGGCTACACCTTC; d_call: -; clone_size: -; v_call: TRBV4-3; j_call: TRBJ1-2
cdr3_aa: CASSLNYGYTF; cdr3_nt: TGTGCCAGCAGCCTGAACTATGGCTACACCTTC; d_call: -; clone_size: -; v_call: TRBV6-1; j_call: TRBJ1-2
cdr3_aa: CASSLSGVGYEQYF; cdr3_nt: TGTGCCAGCAGTTTATCAGGGGTAGGCTACGAGCAGTACTTC; d_call: -; clone_size: once; v_call: TRBV27; j_call: TRBJ2-7
cdr3_aa: CASSGTSGEDTQYF; cdr3_nt: TGTGCCAGCAGCGGGACTAGCGGGGAAGATACGCAGTATTTT; d_call: TRBD2; clone_size: -; v_call: TRBV11-3; j_call: TRBJ2-3
cdr3_aa: CASSPGQGLNYGYTF; cdr3_nt: TGTGCCAGCAGCCCCGGCCAGGGTCTCAACTATGGCTACACCTTC; d_call: -; clone_size: -; v_call: TRBV6-6; j_call: TRBJ1-2
cdr3_aa: CAWKVGGGYEQYF; cdr3_nt: TGTGCCTGGAAAGTGGGGGGGGGCTACGAGCAGTACTTC; d_call: TRBD2; clone_size: few; v_call: TRBV30; j_call: TRBJ2-7